The 30 T cell receptor beta chains below come from one sample, sequenced in a study of T cells in women clearing cervical HPV infection. Here immunoSEQ multiplex PCR was the method, and the copy in TCRdb shows in-frame clones only, minus some. The sample totals under 45,000 clones. Input material: blood buffy coat. The receptor source for this set is a woman between 18 and 70 years old with a cervical HPV16 infection that either progressed to CIN3+ or cleared (not recorded which).

About this clone: The read finishes 3 residues shy of the CDR3 end, and the germline J gene is used to complete it. This chain uses TRBV12-5 with TRBJ2-5; TRBD1 aligns across 9 bases. The CDR3 runs to 15 residues. CDR1 and CDR2 from the germline V gene are LGHNT and FRNRAP. The V and J ends lost 1 base and 2 bases, in that order; junction bases with no gene match: 2. The CDR3 sequence: CASGLGQGGQETQYF. The CDR3 bases that were read are TGTGCTAGTGGTTTGGGACAGGGGGGGCAAGAGACC.

The CDR3 loop is CASSPPGTDGRSPLFF. The covered CDR3 bases are TGTGCCAGCTCACCCCCGGGGACAGACGGCAGATCACCG. This sequence joins TRBV18 and TRBJ2-2, with 7 bases aligning to TRBD1. The observed sequence ends 3 residues before the CDR3 terminus, with the missing tail filled in from the germline J gene. Looked up from germline, CDR1 is KGHSH and CDR2 is LQKENI. CDR3 size: 16 residues.

In regard to this clone: The CDR3 extends 3 residues past the end of the read, so its final part is completed from the germline J gene. This rearrangement joins TRBV27 to TRBJ2-3, with D possibly being TRBD2 (7 bases). Between the trimmed V and J ends, which lost 6 bases and 4 bases, there was a span of 14 bases. Germline V CDR1 and CDR2: MNHEY, SMNVEV (reference sequence). CDR3 length: 14 amino acids. The CDR3 sequence: CASSTTGGADTQYF. The part of the CDR3 DNA that was read is TGTGCCAGCAGCACCACGGGGGGCGCAGATACG.

On this clone itself: The missing CDR3 end, 3 residues past where the read stops, is filled in from the germline J gene. This sequence joins TRBV29-1 and TRBJ2-3, with 12 bases that match TRBD1. The CDR3 has 15 residues. Germline-derived CDR1 and CDR2 are SQVTM and ANQGSEA. The V segment lost 4 bases and the J segment 2 bases; nucleotides outside the gene matches: 4. CDR3 DNA (partial): TGCAGCGTTGTAGGGACAGGGGGCAACACAGATACG. It specifies CSVVGTGGNTDT. The complete CDR3 sequence is CSVVGTGGNTDTQYF.

The CDR3 DNA, read in part, is TGTGCCAGCAGCTGGGGACAGAATCAGCCG. Its translation: CASSWGQNQP. The whole CDR3 is CASSWGQNQPQYF. The V call is TRBV7-9, the J call TRBJ2-3; 7 nucleotides agree with TRBD1. With the read ending 3 residues before the CDR3 end, the germline J gene is used to fill in that end. Germline V gene data show CDR1 as SEHNR and CDR2 as FQNEAQ (reference sequence). The CDR3 extends over 13 amino acids.

As to this clone: The read is 3 residues too short to cover the CDR3 end, so that end is filled in from the germline J gene. The chain combines TRBV14 with TRBJ1-1, with a tentative D call TRBD1 (5 bases). The CDR3 is 14 residues long. The ends were cut back, 0 bases at V and 5 bases at J, with 10 bases in the middle. Germline lookup yields CDR1 SGHDN and CDR2 FVKESK. CDR3 amino acids: CASSQEGGWTEAFF. Partial CDR3 DNA: TGTGCCAGCAGCCAAGAGGGGGGATGGACTGAA.

Details on this clone: The CDR3 end is not reached by the read, which stops 3 residues before it; the germline J gene fills it in. V is TRBV5-1 and J is TRBJ2-2; 7 bases map to TRBD1. Germline lookup yields CDR1 SGHRS and CDR2 YFSETQ. This CDR3 comprises 19 residues. CDR3 region: CASSFLQGLPRAGANVLFF. CDR3 DNA, as far as it was read: TGCGCCAGCAGCTTCCTACAGGGGCTTCCTAGGGCTGGGGCCAACGTG.

For this clone: The CDR3 extends 3 residues past the end of the read, so its final part is completed from the germline J gene. The J gene is TRBJ1-1, the V gene TRBV28; a possible D gene is TRBD1 (5 bases). V shed 3 bases and J shed 4 bases, with 9 bases lying between them. The CDR3 contains 13 residues. Per germline, CDR1 MDHEN and CDR2 SYDVKM. The CDR3: CASSFGGATEAFF. The CDR3 bases that were read are TGTGCCAGCAGTTTTGGAGGGGCCACTGAA.

A note on this clone: The read falls 3 residues short of the CDR3 end, and the missing part is taken from the germline J gene. The rearrangement links TRBV10-3 to TRBJ2-7; 7 nucleotides align to TRBD1. This CDR3 contains 14 residues. Trimming cost V 0 bases and J 2 bases; bases outside gene matches: 1. The germline V gene encodes CDR1 ENHRY and CDR2 SYGVKD. The CDR3 DNA, read in part, is TGTGCCATCAGTGAGTCTACAGGGGCCTACGAG. Its translation: CAISESTGAYE. In full, the CDR3 reads CAISESTGAYEQYF.

As concerns this clone: Sequencing ends 3 residues short of the CDR3 end; the germline J gene provides the rest. This sequence joins TRBV2 and TRBJ2-1; 15 nucleotides match TRBD2. V lost 8 bases to trimming and J lost 9 bases; unmatched junction nucleotides: 5. Germline V gene data show CDR1 as SNHLY and CDR2 as FYNNEI. CDR3 length: 14 residues. The CDR3 loop is CASPGLAGGSEQFF. CDR3 DNA (partial): TGTGCCAGCCCCGGACTAGCGGGAGGGTCTGAG.

A remark on this clone: The sequenced fragment ends 3 residues before the CDR3 boundary, so the rest is inferred from the germline J gene. The chain joins TRBV4-1 to TRBJ2-3; 7 bases line up with TRBD2. There are 14 residues in the CDR3. Unmatched junction bases numbered 5, after V lost 1 base and J lost 7 bases. Germline lookup yields CDR1 MGHRA and CDR2 YSYEKL. The CDR3 sequence is CASSQAPSGNTQYF. Partial CDR3 DNA: TGCGCCAGCAGCCAAGCCCCGAGCGGGAATACG.

Points on this clone: The read gets to within 3 residues of the CDR3 end, and the germline J gene fills in the rest. V is TRBV29-1 and J is TRBJ2-3; 8 bases are shared with TRBD1. The junction had 5 bases not matched to a gene; V was cut back by 4 bases and J by 2 bases. Germline V gives CDR1 SQVTM, CDR2 ANQGSEA. This CDR3 is 14 amino acids long. The sequenced CDR3 bases are TGCAGCGTTGCCCAGGGGGCGGTCACAGATACG. This encodes CSVAQGAVTDT. The whole CDR3 protein is CSVAQGAVTDTQYF.

For this clone: The CDR3 end lies 3 residues beyond the end of the read and is filled in from the germline J gene. The chain joins TRBV20-1 to TRBJ1-3; tentatively, D is TRBD1 (6 bases). The length of the CDR3 is 16 residues. Germline V gene sequence: CDR1 DFQATT, CDR2 SNEGSKA (reference sequence). V gave up 2 bases and J gave up 1 base, with 15 bases separating them. The sequenced CDR3 bases are TGCAGTGCTAGAAGGACAGAGATCAAATCTGGAAACACC. It encodes CSARRTEIKSGNT. The whole CDR3 sequence is CSARRTEIKSGNTIYF.

As concerns this clone: The CDR3 end falls 3 residues outside the read, so it is completed with the germline J gene. V usage is TRBV18 and J usage is TRBJ1-1; D is perhaps TRBD1 (6 bases). The CDR3 has 13 residues. The V gene's germline CDR1 is KGHSH and CDR2 LQKENI. The CDR3 bases that were read are TGTGCCAGCTCACCGGAAGGAGGGGGTCGG. Protein: CASSPEGGGR. The complete CDR3 reads CASSPEGGGRAFF. Complete variable domain (other parts from reference TRBV18 and TRBJ1-1): NAGVMQNPRHLVRRRGQEARLRCSPMKGHSHVYWYRQLPEEGLKFMVYLQKENIIDESGMPKERFSAEFPKEGPSILRIQQVVRGDSAAYFCASSPEGGGRAFFGQGTRLTVV.

To note about this clone: The missing CDR3 end, 3 residues past where the read stops, is filled in from the germline J gene. The chain employs TRBV19 and TRBJ1-1; 8 positions agree with TRBD1. Germline values: CDR1 LNHDA, CDR2 SQIVND (reference sequence). The CDR3 has 13 residues. The junction had 0 bases not matched to a gene; V was cut back by 1 base and J by 5 bases. The DNA read from the CDR3 is TGTGCCAGTAGTATAGGGACAGGGACTGAA. Its protein is CASSIGTGTE. The whole CDR3 protein is CASSIGTGTEAFF.

Details on this clone: The read gets to within 3 residues of the CDR3 end, and the germline J gene fills in the rest. The rearrangement uses TRBV18 and TRBJ2-5; D unclear. The CDR3 covers 12 residues. Trimming left V 3 bases short and J 4 bases short, with 6 bases between. In germline, CDR1 is KGHSH, CDR2 LQKENI. CDR3 region: CASSPPGETQYF. The CDR3 bases that were read are TGTGCCAGCTCACCGCCAGGAGAGACC.

With regard to this clone: From the germline J gene comes the end of the CDR3, since the read stops 3 residues before it. The chain combines TRBV5-1 with TRBJ2-7; a weak D match, TRBD2 (6 bases). Trimming left V 5 bases short and J 2 bases short, with 17 bases between. Germline V CDR1 and CDR2: SGHRS, YFSETQ. This CDR3 comprises 15 residues. The CDR3 sequence is CASSFRGGGTYEQYF. The CDR3 DNA, read in part, is TGCGCCAGCAGTTTTAGGGGAGGAGGCACCTACGAG.

About this clone itself: The read terminates 3 residues ahead of where the CDR3 ends, so the germline J gene completes it. The sample contains more than one DNA sequence encoding this CDR3. This chain connects TRBV30 to TRBJ1-3, with no clear D. V was shortened by 1 base and J by 3 bases, with 7 bases between the two germline ends. The CDR3 has 13 residues. CDR1 and CDR2 from the germline V gene are GTSNPN and SVGIG (reference sequence). Incomplete CDR3 DNA: TGTGCCTGGAGTGGTAACAGTGGAAACACC. Amino acids: CAWSGNSGNT. The whole CDR3 protein reads CAWSGNSGNTIYF.

In the case of this clone: The read finishes 3 residues shy of the CDR3 end, and the germline J gene is used to complete it. J is TRBJ1-5 and V is TRBV6-1; D perhaps matches TRBD1 (6 bases). Looked up from germline, CDR1 is MNHNS and CDR2 is SASEGT. Between the trimmed V and J ends, which lost 4 bases and 7 bases, there was a span of 14 bases. This CDR3 has 14 amino acids. The DNA read from the CDR3 is TGTGCCAGCAGTGCAACAGGGTCCGGGCAGCCC. Its translation: CASSATGSGQP. The full CDR3 protein is CASSATGSGQPQHF.

Remarks on this clone: The CDR3 goes on 3 residues after the read ends, and that part is filled in from the germline J gene. This chain uses TRBV30 with TRBJ2-7; unclear D gene. Germline CDR1 is GTSNPN and CDR2 is SVGIG (reference sequence). V dropped 1 base and J dropped 0 bases, with 4 bases sitting between them. The CDR3 contains 12 residues. CDR3: CAWSDSSYEQYF. The CDR3 DNA, read in part, is TGTGCCTGGAGTGATAGCTCCTACGAG.

With regard to this clone: The read ends 3 residues early relative to the CDR3; the germline J gene fills the gap. The chain combines TRBV7-9 with TRBJ2-7, with D tentatively TRBD2 (5 bases). From germline, CDR1 is SEHNR and CDR2 FQNEAQ (reference sequence). Trimming took 5 bases from V and 0 from J, leaving 14 bases between them. The CDR3 consists of 15 residues. The CDR3 bases that were read are TGTGCCAGCAGCCAAGAAAGCGGATCCTCCTACGAG. Translation: CASSQESGSSYE. The complete CDR3 sequence is CASSQESGSSYEQYF.

As regards this clone: At the DNA level, this CDR3 is encoded by other sequences in the same sample as well. The covered CDR3 bases are TGTGCCAGCAGTTTGACAGGGGGTGGCCAAGAGACC. It encodes CASSLTGGGQET. The CDR3 in its entirety is CASSLTGGGQETQYF. This chain uses TRBV28 with TRBJ2-5; TRBD1 aligns across 9 bases. The sequence runs out 3 residues before the end of the CDR3; the remainder is reconstructed from the germline J gene. Germline V gene data show CDR1 as MDHEN and CDR2 as SYDVKM. The CDR3 contains 15 residues. Trimming took 3 bases from V and 1 from J; bases not matched to a gene: 3.

To note about this clone: The read terminates 3 residues ahead of where the CDR3 ends, so the germline J gene completes it. J is TRBJ1-2 and V is TRBV19; D unclear. Trimming left V 4 bases short and J 1 base short, with 7 bases between. The germline gives CDR1 LNHDA, CDR2 SQIVND (reference sequence). CDR3 length equals 13 residues. The covered CDR3 bases are TGTGCCAGTAGTACTTCTATTAACTATGGC. Translating gives CASSTSINYG. The full CDR3 sequence reads CASSTSINYGYTF.

This chain's CDR3 is CSARDHGGMNTGELFF. The covered CDR3 bases are TGCAGTGCTAGAGATCACGGCGGGATGAACACCGGGGAG. V is TRBV20-1 and J is TRBJ2-2, with D maybe TRBD2 (6 bases). Read coverage stops 3 residues before the CDR3 terminus; the germline J gene supplies the remainder. Trimming stripped 0 bases from V and 1 base from J, with 12 bases between. The CDR3 is made up of 16 amino acids. From germline, CDR1 is DFQATT and CDR2 SNEGSKA (reference sequence).

Concerning this clone itself: The read gets to within 3 residues of the CDR3 end, and the germline J gene fills in the rest. The chain links TRBV12-5 to TRBJ2-3, with D unclear. The V and J ends lost 8 bases and 2 bases respectively, with 5 bases between them. The germline V gene encodes CDR1 LGHNT and CDR2 FRNRAP. This CDR3 has 11 amino acids. The part of the CDR3 DNA that was read is TGTGCTAGTAGGTTCACAGATACG. It yields the protein CASRFTDT. The CDR3 in its entirety is CASRFTDTQYF.

As for this clone: The CDR3 is cut off 3 residues early in the read; its end comes from the germline J gene. The rearrangement uses TRBV19 and TRBJ1-2; the D gene is possibly TRBD1 (6 bases). With 7 bases removed from V and 6 bases from J, the gap between germline ends came to 15 bases. The CDR3 length is 13 residues. CDR1 and CDR2 (germline): LNHDA, SQIVND (reference sequence). Incomplete CDR3 DNA: TGTGCCAGTAACGGCAGGGGATTTGATGGC. It is translated as CASNGRGFDG. The whole CDR3 protein reads CASNGRGFDGYTF.

A remark on this clone: Read data end 3 residues before the CDR3 end; the end is taken from the germline J gene. The chain uses TRBV7-9 and TRBJ1-1; 10 nucleotides align to TRBD1. Per the germline V gene, CDR1 is SEHNR and CDR2 is FQNEAQ (reference sequence). The J segment lost 0 bases and the V segment lost 7 bases, leaving 5 bases of the junction unmatched. The CDR3 is 15 residues long. CDR3 DNA (partial): TGTGCCAGCATGACAGGGGGCCGCATGAACACTGAA. Encoded protein: CASMTGGRMNTE. The full CDR3 protein reads CASMTGGRMNTEAFF.

CDR3 residues: CASSQDGGGETQYF. CDR3 DNA, as far as it was read: TGCGCCAGCAGCCAAGACGGCGGAGGGGAGACG. This chain uses TRBV5-1 with TRBJ2-3, with a tentative D call TRBD2 (6 bases). The CDR3 goes on 3 residues after the read ends, and that part is filled in from the germline J gene. The CDR3 is 14 amino acids. From germline, CDR1 is SGHRS and CDR2 YFSETQ.

Comment on this clone: The missing CDR3 end, 3 residues past where the read stops, is filled in from the germline J gene. This rearrangement joins TRBV29-1 to TRBJ2-1; 12 nucleotides align to TRBD2. With V trimmed by 4 bases and J by 5 bases, 3 bases remained unmatched. Germline values: CDR1 SQVTM, CDR2 ANQGSEA. The CDR3 runs 14 residues. The DNA read from the CDR3 is TGCAGCGTTGGAGGACTAGCGGGGAACAATGAG. This encodes CSVGGLAGNNE. The whole CDR3 is CSVGGLAGNNEQFF.

Concerning this clone itself: The read ends 3 residues early relative to the CDR3; the germline J gene fills the gap. The rearrangement links TRBV19 to TRBJ2-5; TRBD1 matches 10 bases. Trimming removed 5 bases from V and 2 bases from J; junction bases left unmatched: 14. CDR3 length: 18 amino acids. Germline V gene data show CDR1 as LNHDA and CDR2 as SQIVND (reference sequence). The CDR3 protein is CASSSPGQGTVRQETQYF. Partial CDR3 DNA: TGTGCCAGTAGTTCGCCGGGACAGGGGACCGTCCGTCAAGAGACC.